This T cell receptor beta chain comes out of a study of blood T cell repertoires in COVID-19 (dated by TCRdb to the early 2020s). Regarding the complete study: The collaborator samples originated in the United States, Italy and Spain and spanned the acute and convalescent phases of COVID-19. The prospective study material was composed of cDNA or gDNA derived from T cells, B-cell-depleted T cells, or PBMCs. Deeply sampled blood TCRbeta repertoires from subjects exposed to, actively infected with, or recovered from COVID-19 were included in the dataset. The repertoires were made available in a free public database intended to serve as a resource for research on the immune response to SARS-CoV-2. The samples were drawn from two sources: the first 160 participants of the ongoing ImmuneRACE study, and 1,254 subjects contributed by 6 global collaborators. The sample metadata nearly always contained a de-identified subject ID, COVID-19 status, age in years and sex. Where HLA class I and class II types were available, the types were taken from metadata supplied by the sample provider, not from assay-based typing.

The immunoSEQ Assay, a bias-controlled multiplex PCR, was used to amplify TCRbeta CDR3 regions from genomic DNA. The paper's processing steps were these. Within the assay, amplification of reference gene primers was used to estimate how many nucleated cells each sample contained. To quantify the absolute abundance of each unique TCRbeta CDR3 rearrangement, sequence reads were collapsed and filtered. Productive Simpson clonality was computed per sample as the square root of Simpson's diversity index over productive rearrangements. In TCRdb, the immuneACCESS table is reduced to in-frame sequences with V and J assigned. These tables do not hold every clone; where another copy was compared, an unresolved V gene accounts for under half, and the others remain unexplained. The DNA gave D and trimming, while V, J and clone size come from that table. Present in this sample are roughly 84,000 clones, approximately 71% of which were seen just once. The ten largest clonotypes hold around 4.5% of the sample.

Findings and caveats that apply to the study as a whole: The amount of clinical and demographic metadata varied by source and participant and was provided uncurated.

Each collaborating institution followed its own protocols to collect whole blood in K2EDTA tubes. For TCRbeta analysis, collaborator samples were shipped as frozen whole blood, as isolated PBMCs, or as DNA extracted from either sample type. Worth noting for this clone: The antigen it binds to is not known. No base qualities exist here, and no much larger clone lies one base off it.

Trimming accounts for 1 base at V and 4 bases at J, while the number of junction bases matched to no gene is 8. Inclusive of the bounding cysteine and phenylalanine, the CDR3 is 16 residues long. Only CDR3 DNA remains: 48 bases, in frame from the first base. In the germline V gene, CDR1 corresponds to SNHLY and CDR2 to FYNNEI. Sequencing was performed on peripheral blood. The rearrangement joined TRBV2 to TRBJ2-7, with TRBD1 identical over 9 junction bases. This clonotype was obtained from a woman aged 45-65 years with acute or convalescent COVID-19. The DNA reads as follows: TGTGCCAGCAGTGAAGGGCACAGGGGGCTTGGGTACGAGCAGTACTTC. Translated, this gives CASSEGHRGLGYEQYF.